This entry lists 23 T cell receptor beta chains sequenced from one sample in a study of cytomegalovirus exposure and HLA in healthy donors (dated by TCRdb to the late 2010s). Library construction relied on the immunoSEQ multiplex PCR assay. For the multiplex PCR, a mixture combining 60 forward primers for TCR Vbeta segments and 13 reverse primers for TCR Jbeta segments was used. The source is immuneACCESS, and TCRdb retained only in-frame sequences with V and J called. Part of the clones is not carried over; for the studies checked, unresolved V genes explain less than half of this, and the remainder is unexplained. A total of some 130,000 clones appear in this sample, around 80% of them only once. Around 3% of the sample is in the top ten clones. The sequencing input was PBMCs. The receptors stem from a boy between 2 and 10 years old in good health and CMV-seronegative.

The chain joins TRBV11-3 to TRBJ1-1; D not certain. CDR3 length: 12 residues. Trimming stripped 5 bases from V and 4 bases from J, with 8 bases between. Germline V gene lookup returns CDR1 SGHNT and CDR2 YENEEA. The CDR3, as DNA: TGTGCCAGCAGCCTGGGAGCCACTGAAGCTTTCTTT. Translated: CASSLGATEAFF.

V is TRBV18 and J is TRBJ2-7, with D perhaps TRBD1 (5 bases). Germline V gene sequence: CDR1 KGHSH, CDR2 LQKENI. The CDR3 runs to 16 residues. V was shortened by 6 bases and J by 2 bases, with 20 bases between the two germline ends. CDR3 bases: TGTGCCAGCTCCCTCACAGGCAGGGCCTTTACCTACGAGCAGTACTTC. Protein: CASSLTGRAFTYEQYF.

The J gene is TRBJ2-1, the V gene TRBV5-1; 11 bases map to TRBD2. CDR1 and CDR2 (germline): SGHRS, YFSETQ. V trimming: 0 bases; J trimming: 3 bases; junction bases outside the gene matches: 17. The CDR3 spans 21 residues. The CDR3 is CASSLVASGGNPPTNYNEQFF. The CDR3 nucleotides read TGCGCCAGCAGCTTGGTGGCTAGCGGGGGGAACCCACCCACAAACTACAATGAGCAGTTCTTC. Variable domain in full (rest from reference TRBV5-1 and TRBJ2-1): KAGVTQTPRYLIKTRGQQVTLSCSPISGHRSVSWYQQTPGQGLQFLFEYFSETQRNKGNFPGRFSGRQFSNSRSEMNVSTLELGDSALYLCASSLVASGGNPPTNYNEQFFGPGTRLTVL.

This clone was observed a handful of times. The chain has TRBV5-1 and TRBJ2-5, with 8 bases fitting TRBD2. Germline loops: CDR1 SGHRS, CDR2 YFSETQ. The length of the CDR3 is 15 residues. The V and J ends lost 5 bases and 1 base, in that order; junction bases with no gene match: 7. CDR3 in amino acids: CASSGSGSPQETQYF. The CDR3 DNA follows: TGCGCCAGCAGTGGGAGCGGGAGTCCCCAAGAGACCCAGTACTTC.

Worth noting for this clone: Mismatch with germline at one junction end may stem from a read error. The rearrangement uses TRBV7-9 and TRBJ2-3; 11 bases line up with TRBD2. This CDR3 is 18 amino acids long. The germline V gene encodes CDR1 SEHNR and CDR2 FQNEAQ (reference sequence). Written as DNA, the CDR3 is TGTTCCAGCAGCCCACTAGCGGGAGCCTGGTCTGGCACAGATACGCAGTATTTT. Translation gives CSSSPLAGAWSGTDTQYF.

V usage is TRBV7-6 and J usage is TRBJ2-2; D gene ambiguous. CDR1 and CDR2 from the germline V gene are SGHVS and FNYEAQ. The V end lost 5 bases, the J end lost 8 bases, and 18 bases lay between the germline ends. This CDR3 spans 15 amino acids. CDR3 loop: CASSGPAAVWGELFF. The CDR3 nucleotides are TGTGCCAGCAGCGGCCCCGCGGCTGTTTGGGGGGAGCTGTTTTTT.

This clone appeared a few times. The V call is TRBV6-5, the J call TRBJ1-2; the D gene is possibly TRBD1 (5 bases). The CDR3 is made up of 15 amino acids. V was clipped by 2 bases and J by 2 bases, with 12 bases between them. Germline CDR1 reads MNHEY; CDR2 reads SVGAGI. CDR3 loop: CASSYGGKGNYGYTF. CDR3 bases: TGTGCCAGCAGTTACGGGGGGAAGGGGAACTATGGCTACACCTTC.

This clone came up a few times. At one end the junction does not follow the germline gene, possibly because of a read error. This chain joins TRBV6-1 and TRBJ2-1, with TRBD1 matching over 8 bases. The CDR3 consists of 14 residues. The germline CDR1 and CDR2 sequences are MNHNS and SASEGT. As DNA, the CDR3 is TGTGCCAGCCGTGACAGGGGAACGAGGAATGAGCAGTTCTTC. Its translation is CASRDRGTRNEQFF.

The rearrangement links TRBV7-9 to TRBJ2-1; D might be TRBD2 (5 bases). CDR1 is SEHNR and CDR2 is FQNEAQ in the germline V gene (reference sequence). Trimming stripped 3 bases from V and 9 bases from J, with 12 bases between. CDR3 length: 13 residues. CDR3 residues: CASSLKDEGEQFF. In DNA, the CDR3 is TGTGCCAGCAGCTTGAAGGACGAGGGTGAGCAGTTCTTC.

CDR3 nucleotides: TGTGCCAGCAGCTTATTGACAGAGTACACCGGGGAGCTGTTTTTT. As protein: CASSLLTEYTGELFF. This rearrangement joins TRBV11-2 to TRBJ2-2; TRBD1 might be the D (5 bases). The CDR3 totals 15 residues. Germline-derived CDR1 and CDR2 are SGHAT and FQNNGV. The ends were cut back, 2 bases at V and 3 bases at J, with 10 bases in the middle.

A word on this clone: Because the CDR3's place on the DNA is in doubt, the DNA is left out and the CDR3 is given as listed by TCRdb. V and J are TRBV28 and TRBJ1-1; TRBD1 is the table's D call, not checked against the DNA. Germline CDR1 MDHEN, CDR2 SYDVKM. The CDR3 has 15 residues if both end residues are counted. CDR3 in amino acids: CASSFFGQGRTEAFF.

V and J are TRBV29-1 and TRBJ1-1, with a tentative D call TRBD1 (5 bases). Germline V gives CDR1 SQVTM, CDR2 ANQGSEA. Deletions cut 7 bases from V and 5 bases from J, with 23 bases between. The CDR3 runs 15 residues. The CDR3 nucleotides are TGCAGCGCCTCGGCGGGGCACGGGGCATTAACTGAAGCTTTCTTT. It encodes CSASAGHGALTEAFF.

The chain joins TRBV2 to TRBJ2-1; D not resolved. CDR1 and CDR2 from the germline V gene are SNHLY and FYNNEI. Trimming stripped 4 bases from V and 13 bases from J, with 11 bases between. The CDR3 contains 11 residues. Here the CDR3 reads CASSALGVQFF. As DNA, the CDR3 is TGTGCCAGCAGTGCTCTAGGAGTACAGTTCTTC.

The rearrangement joins TRBV4-2 to TRBJ1-1; tentatively, D is TRBD1 (5 bases). There are 16 residues in the CDR3. Deletions cut 0 bases from V and 3 bases from J, with 14 bases between. CDR1 and CDR2 from the germline V gene are LGHNA and YNFKEQ. Here the CDR3 DNA reads TGTGCCAGCAGCCAAGAATGGGGCCGAATCTACACTGAAGCTTTCTTT. This sequence encodes CASSQEWGRIYTEAFF.

This clone appeared a single time. The V gene is TRBV2, the J gene TRBJ2-1, with D perhaps TRBD2 (6 bases). Germline CDR1 SNHLY, CDR2 FYNNEI. CDR3 length: 15 residues. V was pared by 4 bases and J by 7 bases, with 17 bases between. The CDR3 loop reads CASSVERAGVNEQFF. The CDR3 region has the DNA TGTGCCAGCAGTGTAGAGAGAGCGGGCGTTAATGAGCAGTTCTTC. Filled out from reference TRBV2 and TRBJ2-1, the complete variable domain reads EPEVTQTPSHQVTQMGQEVILRCVPISNHLYFYWYRQILGQKVEFLVSFYNNEISEKSEIFDDQFSVERPDGSNFTLKIRSTKLEDSAMYFCASSVERAGVNEQFFGPGTRLTVL.

This chain uses TRBV6-5 with TRBJ2-5, with D possibly being TRBD2 (5 bases). Between the trimmed V and J ends, which lost 2 bases and 2 bases, there was a span of 9 bases. This CDR3 has 14 residues. In germline, CDR1 is MNHEY, CDR2 SVGAGI. The CDR3 DNA sequence: TGTGCCAGCAGTTACGGAGGCCTTCAAGAGACCCAGTACTTC. Its protein product is CASSYGGLQETQYF.

This clone was observed once. CDR3 loop: CASSTMSGKVWNEQFF. The CDR3 nucleotides are TGTGCCAGCAGCACGATGTCGGGGAAGGTGTGGAATGAGCAGTTCTTC. The chain joins TRBV11-2 to TRBJ2-1; D perhaps matches TRBD2 (5 bases). The CDR3 has 16 residues. Germline-derived CDR1 and CDR2 are SGHAT and FQNNGV. V was cut by 5 bases and J by 7 bases, with 21 bases left in between. The entire variable domain, with the rest obtained from reference TRBV11-2 and TRBJ2-1, is as follows: EAGVAQSPRYKIIEKRQSVAFWCNPISGHATLYWYQQILGQGPKLLIQFQNNGVVDDSQLPKDRFSAERLKGVDSTLKIQPAKLEDSAVYLCASSTMSGKVWNEQFFGPGTRLTVL.

The chain couples TRBV30 to TRBJ2-1; a weak D match, TRBD1 (5 bases). Germline V gene sequence: CDR1 GTSNPN, CDR2 SVGIG (reference sequence). With 0 bases removed from V and 4 bases from J, the gap between germline ends came to 16 bases. The CDR3 has 16 amino acids. In nucleotides, the CDR3 is TGTGCCTGGAGTGTACGGACATCCCCTTTGTACAATGAGCAGTTCTTC. Translation gives CAWSVRTSPLYNEQFF. Supplemented by reference TRBV30 and TRBJ2-1, the full variable domain reads SQTIHQWPATLVQPVGSPLSLECTVEGTSNPNLYWYRQAAGRGLQLLFYSVGIGQISSEVPQNLSASRPQDRQFILSSKKLLLSDSGFYLCAWSVRTSPLYNEQFFGPGTRLTVL.

The V gene is TRBV7-6, the J gene TRBJ2-7; D unresolved. Germline CDR1 SGHVS, CDR2 FNYEAQ. The CDR3 covers 12 residues. V was trimmed by 3 bases and J by 0 bases, leaving 3 bases between them. The chain's CDR3 is CASSFSSYEQYF. The CDR3 DNA reads TGTGCCAGCAGCTTCAGCTCCTACGAGCAGTACTTC.

V and J are TRBV19 and TRBJ2-3; D may be TRBD2 (5 bases). Germline CDR1 and CDR2: LNHDA and SQIVND (reference sequence). There are 15 residues in the CDR3. Trimming took 10 bases from V and 5 from J, leaving 22 bases between them. The CDR3 nucleotides are TGTGCCACCAAGCCCTCGTGGGGAGTGGGAGATACGCAGTATTTT. As protein: CATKPSWGVGDTQYF.

The chain joins TRBV2 to TRBJ2-3; no clear D. The CDR3 extends over 15 amino acids. The V and J ends lost 1 base and 0 bases respectively, with 8 bases between them. Germline CDR1 and CDR2: SNHLY and FYNNEI. CDR3 sequence: CASSEGGSSTDTQYF. The CDR3 nucleotides read TGTGCCAGCAGTGAAGGAGGCTCGAGCACAGATACGCAGTATTTT.

The chain employs TRBV5-4 and TRBJ1-2; no reliable D call. Germline loops: CDR1 SGHNT, CDR2 YYREEE (reference sequence). The CDR3 covers 13 residues. Trimming stripped 4 bases from V and 3 bases from J, with 10 bases between. CDR3 region: CASSPGGHYGYTF. The CDR3 DNA reads TGTGCCAGCAGCCCCGGAGGGCACTATGGCTACACCTTC.

V gene TRBV5-6 combines with J gene TRBJ2-5; D is perhaps TRBD1 (6 bases). CDR1 SGHDT and CDR2 YYEEEE come from the germline V gene. With 1 base removed from V and 5 bases from J, the gap between germline ends came to 9 bases. The CDR3 totals 13 residues. The CDR3 sequence: CASSLNRDETQYF. The DNA for the CDR3 is TGTGCCAGCAGCTTGAACAGGGATGAGACCCAGTACTTC.